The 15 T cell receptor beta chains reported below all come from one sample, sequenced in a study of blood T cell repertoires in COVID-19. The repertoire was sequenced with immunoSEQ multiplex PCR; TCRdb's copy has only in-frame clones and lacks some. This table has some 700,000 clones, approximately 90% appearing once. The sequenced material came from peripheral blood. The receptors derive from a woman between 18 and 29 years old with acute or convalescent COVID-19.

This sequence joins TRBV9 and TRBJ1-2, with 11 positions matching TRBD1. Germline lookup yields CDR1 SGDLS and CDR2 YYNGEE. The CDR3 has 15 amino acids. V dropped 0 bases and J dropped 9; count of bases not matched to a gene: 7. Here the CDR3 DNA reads TGTGCCAGCAGCGTAGATGGGACAGGGGGTGGACGCTACACCTTC. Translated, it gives CASSVDGTGGGRYTF.

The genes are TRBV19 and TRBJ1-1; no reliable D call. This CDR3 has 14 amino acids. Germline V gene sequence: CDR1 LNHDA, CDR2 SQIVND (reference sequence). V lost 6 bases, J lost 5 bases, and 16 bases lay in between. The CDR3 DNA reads TGTGCCAGTAGAACACACGGAGGAGAAACTGAAGCTTTCTTT. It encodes CASRTHGGETEAFF.

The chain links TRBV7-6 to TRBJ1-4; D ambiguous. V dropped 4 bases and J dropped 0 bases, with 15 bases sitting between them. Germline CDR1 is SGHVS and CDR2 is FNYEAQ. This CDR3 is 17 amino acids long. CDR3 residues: CASSSLRGATTNEKLFF. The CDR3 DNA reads TGTGCCAGCAGCTCCCTTCGGGGAGCGACAACTAATGAAAAACTGTTTTTT.

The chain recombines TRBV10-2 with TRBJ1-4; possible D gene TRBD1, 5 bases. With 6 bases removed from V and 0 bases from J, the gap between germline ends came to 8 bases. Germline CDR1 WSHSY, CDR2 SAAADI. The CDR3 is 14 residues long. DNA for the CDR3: TGCGCCAGCAGCAGGGCTGCAACTAATGAAAAACTGTTTTTT. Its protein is CASSRAATNEKLFF.

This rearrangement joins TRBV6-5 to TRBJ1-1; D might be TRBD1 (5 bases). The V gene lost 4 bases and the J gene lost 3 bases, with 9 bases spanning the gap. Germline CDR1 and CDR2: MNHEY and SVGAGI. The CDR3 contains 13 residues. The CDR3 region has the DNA TGTGCCAGCAGTTTTGCCAGGGACACTGAAGCTTTCTTT. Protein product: CASSFARDTEAFF.

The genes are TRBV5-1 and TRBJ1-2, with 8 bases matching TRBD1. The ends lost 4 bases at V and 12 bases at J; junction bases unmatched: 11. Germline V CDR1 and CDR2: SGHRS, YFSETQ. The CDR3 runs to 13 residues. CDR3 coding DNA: TGCGCCAGCAGCCCGGACAGGGACATTGGAAACACCTTC. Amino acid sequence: CASSPDRDIGNTF.

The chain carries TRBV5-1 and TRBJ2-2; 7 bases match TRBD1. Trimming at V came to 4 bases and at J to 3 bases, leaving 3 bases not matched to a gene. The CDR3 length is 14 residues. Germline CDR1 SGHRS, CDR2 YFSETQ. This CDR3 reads CASSPGQYTGELFF. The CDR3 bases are TGCGCCAGCAGCCCGGGACAGTACACCGGGGAGCTGTTTTTT.

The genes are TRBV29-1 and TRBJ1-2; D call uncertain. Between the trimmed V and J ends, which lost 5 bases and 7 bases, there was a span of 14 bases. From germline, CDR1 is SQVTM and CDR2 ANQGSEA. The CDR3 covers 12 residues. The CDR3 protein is CSVREGNGGYTF. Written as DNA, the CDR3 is TGCAGCGTTCGTGAGGGCAACGGTGGCTACACCTTC.

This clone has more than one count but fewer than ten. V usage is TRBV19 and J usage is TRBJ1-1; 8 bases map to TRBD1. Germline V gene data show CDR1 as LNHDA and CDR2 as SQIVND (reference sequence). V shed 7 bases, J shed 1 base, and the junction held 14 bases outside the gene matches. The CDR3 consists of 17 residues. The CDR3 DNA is TGTGCCAGTAAAAGAAGGGGGACAGGTGTTGAGAACACTGAAGCTTTCTTT. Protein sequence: CASKRRGTGVENTEAFF. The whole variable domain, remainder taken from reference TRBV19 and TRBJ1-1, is DGGITQSPKYLFRKEGQNVTLSCEQNLNHDAMYWYRQDPGQGLRLIYYSQIVNDFQKGDIAEGYSVSREKKESFPLTVTSAQKNPTAFYLCASKRRGTGVENTEAFFGQGTRLTVV.

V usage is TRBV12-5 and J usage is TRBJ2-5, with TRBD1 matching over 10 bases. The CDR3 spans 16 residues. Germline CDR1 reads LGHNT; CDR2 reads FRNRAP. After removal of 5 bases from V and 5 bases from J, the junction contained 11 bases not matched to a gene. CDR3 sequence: CASGHKDRGIFETQYF. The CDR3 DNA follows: TGTGCTAGTGGTCATAAGGACAGGGGGATTTTTGAGACCCAGTACTTC. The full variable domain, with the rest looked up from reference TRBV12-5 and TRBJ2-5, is DARVTQTPRHKVTEMGQEVTMRCQPILGHNTVFWYRQTMMQGLELLAYFRNRAPLDDSGMPKDRFSAEMPDATLATLKIQPSEPRDSAVYFCASGHKDRGIFETQYFGPGTRLLVL.

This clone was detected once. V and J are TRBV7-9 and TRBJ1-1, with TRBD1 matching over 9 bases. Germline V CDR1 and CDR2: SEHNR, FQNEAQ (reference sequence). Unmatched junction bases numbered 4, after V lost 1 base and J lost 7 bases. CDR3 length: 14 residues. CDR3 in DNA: TGTGCCAGCAGCTTAGTAACAGGGGGCTTTGAAGCTTTCTTT. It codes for CASSLVTGGFEAFF.

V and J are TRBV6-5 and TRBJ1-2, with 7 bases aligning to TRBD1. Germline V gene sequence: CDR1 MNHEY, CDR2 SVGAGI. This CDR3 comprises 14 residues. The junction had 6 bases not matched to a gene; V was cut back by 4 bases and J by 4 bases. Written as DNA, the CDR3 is TGTGCCAGCAGTTCCTCGACAGGGAGCTATGGCTACACCTTC. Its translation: CASSSSTGSYGYTF.

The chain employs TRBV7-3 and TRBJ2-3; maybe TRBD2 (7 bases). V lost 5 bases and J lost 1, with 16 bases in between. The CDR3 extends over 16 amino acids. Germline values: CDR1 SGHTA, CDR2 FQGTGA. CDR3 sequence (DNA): TGTGCCAGCAGCCCACGGGGGGCGTGGGGCACAGATACGCAGTATTTT. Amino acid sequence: CASSPRGAWGTDTQYF.

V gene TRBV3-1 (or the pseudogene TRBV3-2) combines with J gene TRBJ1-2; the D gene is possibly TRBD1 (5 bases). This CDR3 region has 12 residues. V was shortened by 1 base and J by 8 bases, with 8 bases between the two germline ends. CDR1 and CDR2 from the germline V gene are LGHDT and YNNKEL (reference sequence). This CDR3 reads CASSQAQGGYTF. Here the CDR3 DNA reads TGTGCCAGCAGCCAAGCGCAGGGCGGCTACACCTTC.

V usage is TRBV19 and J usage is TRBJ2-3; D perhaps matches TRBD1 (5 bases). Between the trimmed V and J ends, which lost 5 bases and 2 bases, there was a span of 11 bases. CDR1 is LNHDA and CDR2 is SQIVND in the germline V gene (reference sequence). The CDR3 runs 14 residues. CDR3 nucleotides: TGTGCCAGTAGTTGGACAAGGACCACAGATACGCAGTATTTT. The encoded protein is CASSWTRTTDTQYF.